This T cell receptor beta chain derives from a study of blood T cells in healthy people across ages. On the study more broadly: Every two T cells gave about one barcoded beta molecule via template switching.

Findings of the study overall: When set beside aged donors, long-lived donors presented more naive CD4+ cells and higher diversity. The study regarded diversity estimates from one million T cells as underestimates. In the absence of known donor CMV status, changes in expanded clonotypes were possibly confounded.

The use of a sample-barcoded 5' primer and a J-beta primer mix characterized a second PCR of roughly 6 to 11 cycles. TCRdb ran MiXCR on the 5' RACE reads and lists one entry per CDR3 protein. Among about 1.6 million distinct CDR3 sequences listed, approximately 32% were seen once. With respect to this clonotype: What it binds is not known.

What was sequenced was blood. The TCR comes from a woman between 25 and 40 years old in good health.

The CDR3 protein is CASSWDGGTYGYTF. The DNA of the CDR3 is TGCGCCAGCAGCTGGGACGGTGGTACCTATGGCTACACCTTC. The chain uses TRBV5-1 and TRBJ1-2; tentative D call: TRBD1 (5 bases). Germline values: CDR1 SGHRS, CDR2 YFSETQ. The V gene lost 3 bases and the J gene lost 4 bases, with 13 bases spanning the gap. This CDR3 is 14 amino acids long.